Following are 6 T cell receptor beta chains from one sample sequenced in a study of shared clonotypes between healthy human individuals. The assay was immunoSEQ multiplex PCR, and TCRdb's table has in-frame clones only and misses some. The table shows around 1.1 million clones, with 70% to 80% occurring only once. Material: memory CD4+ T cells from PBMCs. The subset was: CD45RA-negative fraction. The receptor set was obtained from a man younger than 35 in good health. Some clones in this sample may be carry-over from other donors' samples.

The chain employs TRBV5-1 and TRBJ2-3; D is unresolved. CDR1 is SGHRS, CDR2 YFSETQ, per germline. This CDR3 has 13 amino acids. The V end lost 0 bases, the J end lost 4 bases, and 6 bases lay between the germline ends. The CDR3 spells CASSLEAPDTQYF. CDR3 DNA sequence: TGCGCCAGCAGCTTGGAGGCCCCAGATACGCAGTATTTT.

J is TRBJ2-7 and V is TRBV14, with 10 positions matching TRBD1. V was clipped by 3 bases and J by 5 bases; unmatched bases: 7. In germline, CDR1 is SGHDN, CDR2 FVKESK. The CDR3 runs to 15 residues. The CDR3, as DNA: TGTGCCAGCAGCCATATGGGACAGGGGTGGAACGAGCAGTACTTC. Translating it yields CASSHMGQGWNEQYF. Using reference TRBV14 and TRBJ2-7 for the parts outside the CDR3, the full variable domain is EAGVTQFPSHSVIEKGQTVTLRCDPISGHDNLYWYRRVMGKEIKFLLHFVKESKQDESGMPNNRFLAERTGGTYSTLKVQPAELEDSGVYFCASSHMGQGWNEQYFGPGTRLTVT.

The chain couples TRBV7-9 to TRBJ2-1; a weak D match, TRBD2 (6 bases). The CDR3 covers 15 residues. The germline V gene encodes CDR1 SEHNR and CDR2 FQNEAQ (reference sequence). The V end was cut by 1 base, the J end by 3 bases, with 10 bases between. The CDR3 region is CASSLVASVYNEQFF. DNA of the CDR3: TGTGCCAGCAGCTTAGTCGCTAGCGTCTACAATGAGCAGTTCTTC.

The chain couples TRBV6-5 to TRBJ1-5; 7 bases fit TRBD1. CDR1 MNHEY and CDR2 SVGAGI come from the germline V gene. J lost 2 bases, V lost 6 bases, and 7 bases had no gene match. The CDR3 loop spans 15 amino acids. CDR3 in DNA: TGTGCCAGCAGGAGCGGGACAGTGGGCAATCAGCCCCAGCATTTT. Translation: CASRSGTVGNQPQHF.

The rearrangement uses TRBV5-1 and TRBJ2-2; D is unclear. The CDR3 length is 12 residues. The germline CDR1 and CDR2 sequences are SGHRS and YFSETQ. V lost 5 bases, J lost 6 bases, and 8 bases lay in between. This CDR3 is CASRDRPGELFF. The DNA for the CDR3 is TGCGCCAGCAGGGACCGACCCGGGGAGCTGTTTTTT.

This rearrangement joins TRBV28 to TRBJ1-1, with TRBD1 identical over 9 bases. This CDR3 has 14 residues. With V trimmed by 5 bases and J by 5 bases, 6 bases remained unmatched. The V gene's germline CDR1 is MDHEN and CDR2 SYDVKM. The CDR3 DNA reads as TGTGCCAGCAGTCTACAGGGGGCAGTGACTGAAGCTTTCTTT. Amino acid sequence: CASSLQGAVTEAFF.